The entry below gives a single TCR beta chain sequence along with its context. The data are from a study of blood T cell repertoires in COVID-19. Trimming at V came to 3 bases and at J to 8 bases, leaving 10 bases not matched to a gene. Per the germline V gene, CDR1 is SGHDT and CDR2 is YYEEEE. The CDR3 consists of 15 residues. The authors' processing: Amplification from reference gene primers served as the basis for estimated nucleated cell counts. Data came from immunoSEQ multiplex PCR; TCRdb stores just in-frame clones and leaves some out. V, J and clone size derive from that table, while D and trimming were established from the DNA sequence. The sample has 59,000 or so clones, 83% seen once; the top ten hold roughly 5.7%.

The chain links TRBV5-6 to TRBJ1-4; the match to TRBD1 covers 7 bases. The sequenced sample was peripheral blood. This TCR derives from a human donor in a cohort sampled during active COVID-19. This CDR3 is CASSSPTGPREKLFF. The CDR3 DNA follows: TGTGCCAGCAGCTCGCCGACAGGGCCCAGGGAAAAACTGTTTTTT. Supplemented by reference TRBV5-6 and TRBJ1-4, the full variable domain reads DAGVTQSPTHLIKTRGQQVTLRCSPKSGHDTVSWYQQALGQGPQFIFQYYEEEERQRGNFPDRFSGHQFPNYSSELNVNALLLGDSALYLCASSSPTGPREKLFFGSGTQLSVL.